This entry describes one T cell receptor beta chain. Its target antigen remains unknown. The record has no base qualities; no much larger clone is one base away. This entry comes from a study of blood T cell repertoires in COVID-19 (dated by TCRdb to about 2020). Context from the whole study: The collaborator samples originated in the United States, Italy and Spain and spanned the acute and convalescent phases of COVID-19. Where HLA class I and class II types were available, the types were taken from metadata supplied by the sample provider, not from assay-based typing. A freely available public database, intended as a resource for researchers studying the immune response to SARS-CoV-2, is where the repertoires were released. The samples were drawn from the first 160 participants of the ongoing ImmuneRACE study and from under 1,500 subjects provided by 6 global collaborators. The material from the prospective study consisted of cDNA or gDNA derived from T cells, B-cell-depleted T cells, or PBMCs. Deeply sampled blood TCRbeta repertoires from subjects exposed to, actively infected with, or recovered from COVID-19 were included in the dataset. Sample metadata almost always included a de-identified subject ID, COVID-19 status, age in years and sex.

TCRbeta CDR3 regions were amplified from genomic DNA by means of the immunoSEQ Assay, a bias-controlled multiplex PCR. The original methods were these. The number of nucleated cells in each sample was estimated from the amplification of reference gene primers within the assay. Sequence reads were collapsed and filtered to measure the absolute abundance of every unique TCRbeta CDR3 rearrangement. Productive Simpson clonality was computed per sample as the square root of Simpson's diversity index over productive rearrangements. Entries here come from immuneACCESS through TCRdb and include only in-frame sequences with V and J called. Some clones fail to appear in such tables; in the studies checked, an unresolved V gene covers under half of the shortfall, and the cause of the remainder is unknown. The V and J calls and the clone size are those of that table, but D and trimming were determined from the DNA. This sample lists tens of thousands of clones; roughly 91% were detected once. The ten most abundant clones make up less than 0.6% of the sample.

From the cysteine up to the phenylalanine, the CDR3 has a length of 12 residues. Just CDR3 DNA is preserved here, 36 bases in frame from base 1. For CDR1 and CDR2, the germline V gene lists SQVTM and ANQGSEA. V drops 7 bases and J drops 2 bases, leaving 11 bases in between. At one collaborating source in Seattle, patients were enrolled during active infection and were followed longitudinally through the course of disease. Collaborating institutions collected whole blood in K2EDTA tubes following their own protocols. For TCRbeta analysis, collaborators shipped samples in one of three forms: frozen whole blood, isolated PBMCs, or DNA extracted from either of those sample types. The investigation overall reported the following: The quantity of clinical and demographic metadata differed by source and by participant and was supplied without curation.

The sequence joins TRBV29-1 to TRBJ1-1, and perhaps TRBD1 as D gene, on 6 matching bases. The clonotype originates from a man in his forties or fifties with COVID-19, enrolled during active disease. The specimen was peripheral blood. In nucleotides, the sequence is TGCAGCGCGGCCAGGGGAAACACTGAAGCTTTCTTT. Its protein reads: CSAARGNTEAFF.